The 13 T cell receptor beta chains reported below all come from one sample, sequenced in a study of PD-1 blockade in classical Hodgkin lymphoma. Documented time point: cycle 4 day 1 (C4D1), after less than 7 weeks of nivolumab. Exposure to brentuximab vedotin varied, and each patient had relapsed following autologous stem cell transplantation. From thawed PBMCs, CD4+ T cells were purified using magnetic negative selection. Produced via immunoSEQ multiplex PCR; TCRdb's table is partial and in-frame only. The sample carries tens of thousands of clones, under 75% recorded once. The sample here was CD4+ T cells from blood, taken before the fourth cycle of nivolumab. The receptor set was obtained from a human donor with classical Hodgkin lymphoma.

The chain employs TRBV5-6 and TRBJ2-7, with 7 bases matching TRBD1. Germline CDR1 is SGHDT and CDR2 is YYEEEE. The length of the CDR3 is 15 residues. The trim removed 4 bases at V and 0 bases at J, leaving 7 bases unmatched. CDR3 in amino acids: CASSHRGLSSYEQYF. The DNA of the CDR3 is TGTGCCAGCAGCCACAGGGGCCTAAGCTCCTACGAGCAGTACTTC.

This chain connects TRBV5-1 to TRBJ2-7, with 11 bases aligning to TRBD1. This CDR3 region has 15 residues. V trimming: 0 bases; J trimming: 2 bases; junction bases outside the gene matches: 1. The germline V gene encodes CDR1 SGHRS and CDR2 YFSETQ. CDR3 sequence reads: CASSLGTGGAYEQYF. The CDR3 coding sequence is TGCGCCAGCAGCTTGGGGACAGGGGGCGCCTACGAGCAGTACTTC.

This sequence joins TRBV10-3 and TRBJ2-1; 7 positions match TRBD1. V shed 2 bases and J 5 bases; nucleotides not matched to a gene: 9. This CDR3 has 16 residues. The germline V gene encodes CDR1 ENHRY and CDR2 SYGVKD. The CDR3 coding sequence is TGTGCCATCAGTGAGAGTACAGGGGCCGTGAACAATGAGCAGTTCTTC. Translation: CAISESTGAVNNEQFF.

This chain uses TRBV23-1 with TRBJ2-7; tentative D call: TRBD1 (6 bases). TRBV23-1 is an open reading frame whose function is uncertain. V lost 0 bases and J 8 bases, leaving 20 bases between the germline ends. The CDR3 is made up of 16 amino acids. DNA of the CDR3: TGCGCCAGCAGTCAATCGGGGGCGGGTGAGGGGTCCAAGCAGTACTTC. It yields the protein CASSQSGAGEGSKQYF.

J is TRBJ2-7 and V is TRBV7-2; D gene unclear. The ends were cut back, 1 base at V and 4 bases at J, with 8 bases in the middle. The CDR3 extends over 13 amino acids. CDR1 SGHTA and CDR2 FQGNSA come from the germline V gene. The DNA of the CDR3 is TGTGCCAGCAGCTTAGACCCCCGTTACGAGCAGTACTTC. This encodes CASSLDPRYEQYF.

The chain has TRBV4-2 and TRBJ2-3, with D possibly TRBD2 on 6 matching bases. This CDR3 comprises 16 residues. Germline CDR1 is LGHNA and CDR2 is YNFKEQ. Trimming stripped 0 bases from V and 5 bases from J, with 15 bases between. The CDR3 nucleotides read TGTGCCAGCAGCCAAGAGGGGTCGGGGGTTAAAGATACGCAGTATTTT. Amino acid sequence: CASSQEGSGVKDTQYF.

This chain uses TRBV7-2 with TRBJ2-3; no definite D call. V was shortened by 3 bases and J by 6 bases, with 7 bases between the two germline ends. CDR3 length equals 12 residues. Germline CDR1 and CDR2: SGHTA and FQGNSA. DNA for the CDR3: TGTGCCAGCAGCTTGGGGATCGATACGCAGTATTTT. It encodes CASSLGIDTQYF.

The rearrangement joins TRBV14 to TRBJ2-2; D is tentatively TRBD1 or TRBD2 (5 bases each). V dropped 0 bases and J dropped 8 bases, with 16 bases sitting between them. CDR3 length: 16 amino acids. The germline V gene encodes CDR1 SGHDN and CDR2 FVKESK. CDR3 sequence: CASSQELAGASGELFF. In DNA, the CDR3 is TGTGCCAGCAGCCAAGAATTGGCCGGGGCATCGGGGGAGCTGTTTTTT.

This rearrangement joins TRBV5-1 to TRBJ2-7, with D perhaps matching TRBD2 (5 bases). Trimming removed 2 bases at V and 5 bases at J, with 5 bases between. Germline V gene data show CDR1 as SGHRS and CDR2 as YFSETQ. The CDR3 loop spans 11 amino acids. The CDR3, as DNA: TGCGCCAGCAGCTTCGGGGACGAGCAGTACTTC. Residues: CASSFGDEQYF.

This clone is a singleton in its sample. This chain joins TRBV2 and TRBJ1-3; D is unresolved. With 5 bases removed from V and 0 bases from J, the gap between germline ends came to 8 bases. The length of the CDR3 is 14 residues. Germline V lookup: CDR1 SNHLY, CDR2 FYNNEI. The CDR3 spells CASSPATSGNTIYF. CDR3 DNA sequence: TGTGCCAGCAGTCCAGCCACCTCTGGAAACACCATATATTTT. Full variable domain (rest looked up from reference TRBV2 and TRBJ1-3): EPEVTQTPSHQVTQMGQEVILRCVPISNHLYFYWYRQILGQKVEFLVSFYNNEISEKSEIFDDQFSVERPDGSNFTLKIRSTKLEDSAMYFCASSPATSGNTIYFGEGSWLTVV.

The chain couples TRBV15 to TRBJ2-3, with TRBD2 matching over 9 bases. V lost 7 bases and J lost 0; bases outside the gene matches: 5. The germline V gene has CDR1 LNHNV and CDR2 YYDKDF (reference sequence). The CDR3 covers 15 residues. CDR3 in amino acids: CATMAGGPSTDTQYF. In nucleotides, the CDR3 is TGTGCCACCATGGCGGGGGGGCCTAGCACAGATACGCAGTATTTT.

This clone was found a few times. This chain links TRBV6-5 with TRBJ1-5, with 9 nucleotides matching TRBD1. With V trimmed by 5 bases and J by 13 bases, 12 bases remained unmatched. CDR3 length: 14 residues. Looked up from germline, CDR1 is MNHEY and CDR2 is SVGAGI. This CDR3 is CASSRTGGQSPQHF. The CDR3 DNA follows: TGTGCCAGCAGTCGCACAGGGGGCCAATCTCCACAGCATTTT.

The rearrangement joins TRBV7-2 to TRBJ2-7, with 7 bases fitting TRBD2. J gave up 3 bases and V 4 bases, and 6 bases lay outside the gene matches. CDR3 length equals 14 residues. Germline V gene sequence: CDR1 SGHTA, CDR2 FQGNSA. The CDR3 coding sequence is TGTGCCAGCAGCTCCAGTAGCGGGCACTACGAGCAGTACTTC. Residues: CASSSSSGHYEQYF.